A selection of T cell receptor beta chains follows, all from one sample in a study of blood T cell repertoires in COVID-19. Some clones are missing from TCRdb's copy, which holds only in-frame ones; the method was immunoSEQ multiplex PCR. The sample lists fewer than 500,000 clones, about 85% occurring once. The sequenced sample consisted of PBMCs or T cells enriched from blood (not recorded which). The receptors were sampled from a woman aged 18-35 years with acute COVID-19. Both conserved end residues are trimmed from each CDR3.

v_gene: TRBV7-9
CDR3aa: ASSLDRGNQPQH

v_gene: TRBV2
CDR3aa: ASSTGSNQPQH

v_gene: TRBV6-1
CDR3aa: ASRGGGHEQY

v_gene: TRBV11-2
CDR3aa: ASSLAIANEQF

v_gene: TRBV25-1
CDR3aa: ASSEWLAGTGYNEQF

v_gene: TRBV10-3
CDR3aa: AISEWTGGSGSPLH

v_gene: TRBV2
CDR3aa: AGKKPRLRTNTEAF

v_gene: TRBV9
CDR3aa: ASSVALTGSNQPQH

v_gene: TRBV11-2
CDR3aa: ASTFTSGRAYNEQF

v_gene: TRBV5-1
CDR3aa: ASSAGGRYEQY

v_gene: TRBV28
CDR3aa: ASIPGTALAKNIQY

v_gene: TRBV28
CDR3aa: ASSPYRGKQY

v_gene: TRBV5-1
CDR3aa: ASSLTGERSNQPQH

v_gene: TRBV9
CDR3aa: ASSMTERNEQF

v_gene: TRBV3-1/TRBV3-2
CDR3aa: ASSFSGGIETQY

v_gene: TRBV2
CDR3aa: ASSEAVSNQPQH

v_gene: TRBV7-2
CDR3aa: ASSIKPWSSPLH

v_gene: TRBV9
CDR3aa: ASSVSSGGTADTQY